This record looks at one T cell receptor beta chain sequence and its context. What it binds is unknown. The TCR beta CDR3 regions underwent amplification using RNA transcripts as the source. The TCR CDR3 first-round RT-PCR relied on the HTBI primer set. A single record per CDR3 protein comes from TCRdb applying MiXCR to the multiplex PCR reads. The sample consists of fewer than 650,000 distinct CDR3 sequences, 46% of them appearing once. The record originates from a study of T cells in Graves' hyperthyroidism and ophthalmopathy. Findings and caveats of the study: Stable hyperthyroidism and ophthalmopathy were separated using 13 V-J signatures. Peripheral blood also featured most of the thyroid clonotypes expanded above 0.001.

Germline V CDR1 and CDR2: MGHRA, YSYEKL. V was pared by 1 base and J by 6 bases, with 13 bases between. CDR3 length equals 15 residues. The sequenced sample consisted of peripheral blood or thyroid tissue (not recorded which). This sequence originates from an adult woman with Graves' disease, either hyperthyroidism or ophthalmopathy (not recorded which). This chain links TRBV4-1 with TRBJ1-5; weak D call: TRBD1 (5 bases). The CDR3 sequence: CASSQVRGVGQPQHF. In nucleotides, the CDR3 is TGCGCCAGCAGCCAAGTTCGGGGGGTAGGTCAGCCCCAGCATTTT.